A single sample gave rise to the 12 T cell receptor beta chains below, sequenced in a study of beta chain features in type 1 diabetes. Findings and limits, study-wide: TCRB CDR3s from Type 1 diabetes patients were moderately but significantly shorter in all four CD4+ subsets.

Reverse transcription of all isolated RNA meant that expressed TCRB transcripts were sequenced. Here immunoSEQ multiplex PCR was the method, and the copy in TCRdb shows in-frame clones only, minus some. Among around 360,000 clones listed, over 10% were seen once. Their cognate antigens are unknown. Input material: naive CD4+ T cells from blood. All receptors derive from a woman aged 18-29 years with type 1 diabetes.

V and J are TRBV7-8 and TRBJ2-2; maybe TRBD1 (6 bases). The CDR3 runs to 14 residues. Germline V lookup: CDR1 SGHVS, CDR2 FQNEAQ. Between the trimmed V and J ends, which lost 5 bases and 3 bases, there was a span of 10 bases. The CDR3 sequence: CASSSQGYTGELFF. The CDR3 DNA sequence: TGTGCCAGCAGCAGCCAGGGGTACACCGGGGAGCTGTTTTTT.

This clone was counted only a few times. V is TRBV30 and J is TRBJ1-5; D not resolved. V dropped 0 bases and J dropped 2 bases, with 8 bases sitting between them. The CDR3 is 14 residues long. Looked up from germline, CDR1 is GTSNPN and CDR2 is SVGIG (reference sequence). This chain's CDR3 is CAWSVSSGNQPQHF. For the CDR3, the DNA is TGTGCCTGGAGTGTAAGCTCTGGCAATCAGCCCCAGCATTTT.

This chain uses TRBV9 with TRBJ2-7; D possibly corresponds to TRBD2 (5 bases). The germline V and J ends were trimmed by 3 bases and 0 bases, with 16 bases remaining between them. The V gene's germline CDR1 is SGDLS and CDR2 YYNGEE. The CDR3 runs to 16 residues. The CDR3 coding sequence is TGTGCCAGCAGCGAGGATTATTTGGGGAGCTCCTACGAGCAGTACTTC. It encodes CASSEDYLGSSYEQYF.

The rearrangement links TRBV18 to TRBJ2-5; the D gene is possibly TRBD1 (6 bases). With 4 bases removed from V and 0 bases from J, the gap between germline ends came to 9 bases. CDR1 and CDR2 (germline): KGHSH, LQKENI. The CDR3 totals 14 residues. The CDR3 DNA is TGTGCCAGCTCACTCGGGACAAACCAAGAGACCCAGTACTTC. Translation gives CASSLGTNQETQYF. The whole variable domain, remainder taken from reference TRBV18 and TRBJ2-5, is NAGVMQNPRHLVRRRGQEARLRCSPMKGHSHVYWYRQLPEEGLKFMVYLQKENIIDESGMPKERFSAEFPKEGPSILRIQQVVRGDSAAYFCASSLGTNQETQYFGPGTRLLVL.

The table lists this clone with a few counts. This chain uses TRBV15 with TRBJ1-3; TRBD1 aligns across 8 bases. Losses at the gene ends were 0 bases for V and 8 bases for J; bases not matched to a gene: 9. The CDR3 covers 16 residues. Germline V CDR1 and CDR2: LNHNV, YYDKDF (reference sequence). The CDR3 nucleotides read TGTGCCACCAGCAGAGATTCCCAGGGGGCGGGTGACACCATATATTTT. It is translated as CATSRDSQGAGDTIYF.

This clone was found a few times. This chain links TRBV9 with TRBJ1-1; no clear D. V was cut by 0 bases and J by 4 bases, with 10 bases left in between. The CDR3 runs to 14 residues. CDR1 is SGDLS, CDR2 YYNGEE, per germline. This CDR3 is CASSVEARATEAFF. Here the CDR3 DNA reads TGTGCCAGCAGCGTAGAAGCGCGGGCCACTGAAGCTTTCTTT.

This clone has only a few counts. The CDR3 coding sequence is TGTGCCAGCAGGAGCGGGAGGGCCAACGGGGAGCTGTTTTTT. It specifies CASRSGRANGELFF. This chain uses TRBV6-5 with TRBJ2-2; 10 bases map to TRBD2. Germline values: CDR1 MNHEY, CDR2 SVGAGI. With 6 bases clipped from V and 7 bases from J, the junction kept 5 bases outside the gene matches. The CDR3 totals 14 residues.

The chain combines TRBV7-9 with TRBJ1-1; the D is unclear. The CDR3 runs to 13 residues. V shed 0 bases and J shed 1 base, with 3 bases lying between them. Germline V gene lookup returns CDR1 SEHNR and CDR2 FQNEAQ (reference sequence). CDR3 DNA sequence: TGTGCCAGCAGCTTAGCCGGGAACACTGAAGCTTTCTTT. Residues: CASSLAGNTEAFF.

V gene TRBV6-5 combines with J gene TRBJ1-2; D perhaps matches TRBD1 (5 bases). Germline V gene lookup returns CDR1 MNHEY and CDR2 SVGAGI. The length of the CDR3 is 14 residues. The V and J ends lost 6 bases and 1 base respectively, with 12 bases between them. The CDR3 region has the DNA TGTGCCAGCAGCAGAGACAGATATAACTATGGCTACACCTTC. It codes for CASSRDRYNYGYTF.

This clone was recorded a few times. The V gene is TRBV7-3, the J gene TRBJ2-7; 7 bases fit TRBD1. The CDR3 loop spans 16 amino acids. Germline assignment: CDR1 SGHTA and CDR2 FQGTGA. V lost 5 bases to trimming and J lost 1 base; unmatched junction nucleotides: 11. CDR3 sequence reads: CASSPHGTARSYEQYF. CDR3 sequence (DNA): TGTGCCAGCAGCCCACATGGGACAGCCCGATCCTACGAGCAGTACTTC.

The chain links TRBV7-3 to TRBJ2-3, with unresolved D. Germline CDR1 is SGHTA and CDR2 is FQGTGA. V was trimmed by 3 bases and J by 3 bases, leaving 10 bases between them. The CDR3 spans 14 residues. The CDR3 reads CASSLSHQTDTQYF. CDR3 sequence (DNA): TGTGCCAGCAGCTTGAGTCACCAAACAGATACGCAGTATTTT.

The table lists this clone with a few counts. The chain joins TRBV28 to TRBJ2-7; TRBD2 aligns across 8 bases. CDR1 and CDR2 (germline): MDHEN, SYDVKM. The CDR3 is 15 amino acids. Unmatched junction bases numbered 11, after V lost 5 bases and J lost 5 bases. CDR3 in DNA: TGTGCCAGCAGTCTCTACGATGGGCGGGAGGACGAGCAGTACTTC. This gives the protein CASSLYDGREDEQYF.